This T cell receptor (beta chain) was captured in a study of blood T cell repertoires in COVID-19. The authors' processing: Counts of nucleated cells, estimated from reference gene primer amplification, were obtained. The method was immunoSEQ multiplex PCR; TCRdb's version includes in-frame clones alone and lacks a portion of them. The V and J calls and clone size come from that table; D and trimming were worked out from the DNA. Counted here are some 230,000 clones, approximately 86% occurring once; the ten biggest clones make up roughly 10%. Patients from Seattle were sampled longitudinally, starting during active infection. Trimming shortened V by 6 bases and J by 7 bases, and 15 bases separated the two germline ends. CDR3 length: 13 amino acids. Germline lookup yields CDR1 SQVTM and CDR2 ANQGSEA.

What was sequenced was peripheral blood. The clonotype was recovered from a woman between 50 and 59 years old with COVID-19, enrolled during active disease. The chain carries TRBV29-1 and TRBJ1-4, with a possible D match to TRBD1 (5 bases). The CDR3 sequence: CSVSGGTVEKLFF. CDR3 sequence (DNA): TGCAGCGTCTCGGGCGGGACGGTTGAAAAACTGTTTTTT.